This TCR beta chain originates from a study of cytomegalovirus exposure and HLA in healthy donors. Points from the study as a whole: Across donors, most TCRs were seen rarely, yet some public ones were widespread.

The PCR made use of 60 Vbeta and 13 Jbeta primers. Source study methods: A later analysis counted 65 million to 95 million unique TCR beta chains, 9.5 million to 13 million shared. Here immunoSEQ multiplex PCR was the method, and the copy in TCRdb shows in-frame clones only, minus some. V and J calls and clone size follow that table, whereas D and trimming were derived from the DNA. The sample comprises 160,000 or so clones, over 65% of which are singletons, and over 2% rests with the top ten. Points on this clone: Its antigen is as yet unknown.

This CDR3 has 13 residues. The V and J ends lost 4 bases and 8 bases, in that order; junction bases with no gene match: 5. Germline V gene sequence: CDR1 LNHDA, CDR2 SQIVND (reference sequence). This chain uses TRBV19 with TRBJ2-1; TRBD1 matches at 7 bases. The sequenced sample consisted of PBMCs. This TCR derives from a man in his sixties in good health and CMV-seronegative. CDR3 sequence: CASSNRGSDEQFF. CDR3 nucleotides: TGTGCCAGTAGTAACAGGGGTTCTGATGAGCAGTTCTTC.